Presented here are 10 T cell receptor beta chains from one specimen sequenced in a study of T-cell reconstitution after alpha-beta-depleted transplantation in children (dated by TCRdb to about 2016). The library was built by means of PCR. The sequencer listed for this sample is Illumina HiSeq 2500. TCR library preparation used molecular barcoding, with unique molecular identifiers applied to normalize quantification of the TCRbeta repertoire. TCRdb redid the processing of the public reads, applying fastp at Q25 and MiXCR, and retained in-frame beta chains. Merged by CDR3 protein, the rows form single entries marked with the most common genes and DNA. This sample comprises 280,000 or so distinct CDR3 sequences, around 10% of them detected only once. Around 20% of the sample is held by the ten biggest clonotypes. Read against the paper, the sample's treatment or condition label means: allogeneic hematopoietic cell transplantation with graft depleted of TCRalphabeta T cells and CD19 B cells.

The sample consisted of peripheral blood, taken 180 days after TCRalphabeta/CD19-depleted stem cell transplant. These receptors were collected from a male patient between 2 and 10 years old who had a stem cell transplant for chronic granulomatous disease, so the T cells may come from the graft donor.

This clonotype was found many times. In DNA form, the CDR3 reads TGTGCCAGCAGCTACGGGTTCACCTACGAGCAGTACTTC. Translating it yields CASSYGFTYEQYF. V usage is TRBV11-2 and J usage is TRBJ2-7; no reliable D call. Per the germline V gene, CDR1 is SGHAT and CDR2 is FQNNGV. V was trimmed by 4 bases and J by 2 bases, leaving 9 bases between them. The CDR3 is 13 amino acids.

This clonotype was recorded many times. V gene TRBV5-1 combines with J gene TRBJ2-5; TRBD1 aligns across 7 bases. The V gene's germline CDR1 is SGHRS and CDR2 YFSETQ. The CDR3 extends over 14 amino acids. The J segment lost 2 bases and the V segment lost 5 bases, leaving 6 bases of the junction unmatched. In nucleotides, the CDR3 is TGCGCCAGCAGACAGGGGCCTACTCAAGAGACCCAGTACTTC. Its protein product is CASRQGPTQETQYF.

Of note for this clonotype: Just one base apart from a much larger clone, this may be a read error. The chain has TRBV27 and TRBJ1-1; TRBD1 is a possible D gene (6 bases). Trimming pared 5 bases from V and 11 bases from J, leaving 18 bases between. Per the germline V gene, CDR1 is MNHEY and CDR2 is SMNVEV (reference sequence). The CDR3 is made up of 13 amino acids. CDR3 sequence reads: CASSPGRQAWAFF. CDR3 bases: TGTGCCAGCAGTCCAGGCCGACAGGCGTGGGCTTTCTTT.

There are many counts of this clonotype. In nucleotides, the CDR3 is TGTGCCACCAGCAGAGGGGACAGCCGCCAAGAGACCCAGTACTTC. Amino acids: CATSRGDSRQETQYF. The V gene is TRBV15, the J gene TRBJ2-5; 7 bases match TRBD1. V trimming: 1 base; J trimming: 1 base; junction bases outside the gene matches: 3. The length of the CDR3 is 15 residues. Germline V gene data show CDR1 as LNHNV and CDR2 as YYDKDF (reference sequence).

This clonotype appeared many times. The DNA of the CDR3 is TGCGCCAGCAGCCCCCATCTACCGAGCTCCTACAATGAGCAGTTCTTC. Translating gives CASSPHLPSSYNEQFF. The gene calls are TRBV5-1 and TRBJ2-1; D ambiguous. The CDR3 runs 16 residues. The germline V gene encodes CDR1 SGHRS and CDR2 YFSETQ. Trimming took 4 bases from V and 0 from J, leaving 14 bases between them.

A word on this clonotype: A read error is possible here, since a much larger clone lies one base away. This chain links TRBV5-1 with TRBJ2-7, with TRBD2 as a possible D gene (6 bases). V lost 1 base to trimming and J lost 1 base, with 15 bases between them. Germline V gene sequence: CDR1 SGHRS, CDR2 YFSETQ. CDR3 length: 16 amino acids. The CDR3 region is CASSLRVADTSYEQYF. The CDR3 nucleotides are TGCGCCAGCAGCTTGCGGGTAGCGGACACGTCCTACGAGCAGTACTTC.

This clonotype was seen many times. The chain carries TRBV5-5 and TRBJ2-5; 7 bases align to TRBD1. V dropped 4 bases and J dropped 5; count of bases not matched to a gene: 11. The CDR3 runs to 15 residues. From germline, CDR1 is SGHKS and CDR2 YYEKEE (reference sequence). The CDR3 loop is CASSRGGASTETQYF. The CDR3 DNA reads as TGTGCCAGCAGCCGAGGGGGCGCGTCGACGGAGACCCAGTACTTC.

This clonotype has ten or more counts. The chain combines TRBV6-5 with TRBJ1-6; D not certain. CDR1 and CDR2 from the germline V gene are MNHEY and SVGAGI. The CDR3 has 14 residues. With 3 bases removed from V and 8 bases from J, the gap between germline ends came to 11 bases. The CDR3 sequence is CASSYFSNDSPLHF. The CDR3 region has the DNA TGTGCCAGCAGTTATTTCTCGAATGATTCACCCCTCCACTTT.

This clonotype was recorded many times. The chain joins TRBV12-3 or TRBV12-4 to TRBJ2-3; D is perhaps TRBD2 (6 bases). This CDR3 region has 11 residues. With 7 bases removed from V and 10 bases from J, the gap between germline ends came to 12 bases. This chain's CDR3 is CASTPGLSQYF. For the CDR3, the DNA is TGTGCCAGCACGCCGGGACTCTCGCAGTATTTT.

The chain links TRBV11-1 to TRBJ2-7; 11 bases are shared with TRBD2. The J segment lost 4 bases and the V segment lost 5 bases, leaving 7 bases of the junction unmatched. The CDR3 contains 15 residues. The germline V gene encodes CDR1 SGHAT and CDR2 FQDESV (reference sequence). CDR3 sequence (DNA): TGTGCCAGCAGCCTAGAGGGGACTAGCGGATACGAGCAGTACTTC. Its translation is CASSLEGTSGYEQYF.